The 26 T cell receptor beta chains presented below share a single source sample, sequenced in a study of CD8+ T cells in alopecia areata. Reverse transcribed after extraction, RNA yielded cDNA as the sequencing template. Repertoires were generated with immunoSEQ multiplex PCR, while TCRdb's copy carries only in-frame clones and drops some. The sample records around 60,000 clones, 40% to 50% being singletons. Sample: NKG2D-low CD8+ T cells sorted from blood. Source of these receptors: a human donor with alopecia areata.

The V and J genes are TRBV4-3 and TRBJ2-7; D may correspond to TRBD1 or TRBD2 (5 bases each). CDR1 and CDR2 from the germline V gene are LGHNA and YSLEER. Trimming stripped 1 base from V and 2 bases from J, with 12 bases between. CDR3 size: 15 residues. The CDR3 is CASSQGGAGAYEQYF. For the CDR3, the DNA is TGCGCCAGCAGCCAAGGTGGGGCCGGGGCCTACGAGCAGTACTTC.

V is TRBV7-9 and J is TRBJ1-1; D unresolved. From germline, CDR1 is SEHNR and CDR2 FQNEAQ (reference sequence). The CDR3 is 15 amino acids. Trimming pared 5 bases from V and 0 bases from J, leaving 13 bases between. This CDR3 reads CASSDALVMNTEAFF. CDR3 in DNA: TGTGCCAGCAGCGACGCTTTGGTTATGAACACTGAAGCTTTCTTT.

The chain has TRBV29-1 and TRBJ1-2; 7 nucleotides match TRBD1. Germline values: CDR1 SQVTM, CDR2 ANQGSEA. After removal of 6 bases from V and 3 bases from J, the junction contained 4 bases not matched to a gene. The CDR3 is made up of 12 amino acids. CDR3 region: CSVAGTDYGYTF. In DNA form, the CDR3 reads TGCAGCGTCGCAGGGACAGACTATGGCTACACCTTC. The variable domain in full, completed from reference TRBV29-1 and TRBJ1-2, reads SAVISQKPSRDICQRGTSLTIQCQVDSQVTMMFWYRQQPGQSLTLIATANQGSEATYESGFVIDKFPISRPNLTFSTLTVSNMSPEDSSIYLCSVAGTDYGYTFGSGTRLTVV.

This chain joins TRBV29-1 and TRBJ2-2; unclear D gene. The CDR3 has 11 residues. The germline V and J ends were trimmed by 5 bases and 7 bases, with 8 bases remaining between them. Germline CDR1 is SQVTM and CDR2 is ANQGSEA. In DNA form, the CDR3 reads TGCAGCGTTAATATAGTCGGGGAGCTGTTTTTT. It translates to CSVNIVGELFF.

The J gene is TRBJ2-5, the V gene TRBV29-1; TRBD1 matches 8 bases. The end of the DNA aligns better with TRBJ2-7, so the J call may be wrong. The CDR3 sequence is 15 residues long. Germline CDR1 SQVTM, CDR2 ANQGSEA. CDR3 sequence: CSVVSGTGISYEQYF. The CDR3 bases are TGCAGCGTTGTCTCCGGGACAGGCATCTCCTACGAGCAGTACTTC.

V usage is TRBV15 and J usage is TRBJ2-3, with D maybe TRBD1 (5 bases). Trimming took off 3 bases at V and 0 bases at J, with 13 bases between the two ends. Germline V gene lookup returns CDR1 LNHNV and CDR2 YYDKDF (reference sequence). The CDR3 totals 16 residues. In DNA form, the CDR3 reads TGTGCCACCAGCAGCGAACCAGGGTCCAGCACAGATACGCAGTATTTT. It translates to CATSSEPGSSTDTQYF.

This clone showed up just a few times. The chain uses TRBV6-6 and TRBJ1-3; D is possibly TRBD1 (5 bases). Between the trimmed V and J ends, which lost 7 bases and 4 bases, there was a span of 14 bases. The germline CDR1 and CDR2 sequences are MNHNY and SVGAGI (reference sequence). The CDR3 runs to 14 residues. The CDR3 region is CASTPGTSGNTIYF. In nucleotides, the CDR3 is TGTGCCAGCACCCCCGGGACGTCAGGAAACACCATATATTTT.

The chain combines TRBV2 with TRBJ2-5; D might be TRBD1 or TRBD2, each matching 5 bases. The CDR3 has 15 residues. Trimming stripped 3 bases from V and 2 bases from J, with 13 bases between. In germline, CDR1 is SNHLY, CDR2 FYNNEI. The CDR3 loop reads CASSDYGDPQETQYF. The DNA for the CDR3 is TGTGCCAGCAGTGATTACGGGGACCCACAAGAGACCCAGTACTTC.

This clone showed up many times. This chain connects TRBV7-9 to TRBJ1-2, with TRBD1 as a possible D gene (5 bases). V shed 5 bases and J shed 3 bases, with 13 bases lying between them. The CDR3 is made up of 14 amino acids. Germline CDR1 is SEHNR and CDR2 is FQNEAQ (reference sequence). The CDR3 DNA reads TGTGCCAGCAGCCCGGTCGAGGGGCACTATGGCTACACCTTC. Its protein product is CASSPVEGHYGYTF.

This clone occurred a few times. J is TRBJ2-2 and V is TRBV29-1, with a weak D call TRBD2 (5 bases). The V and J ends lost 7 bases and 4 bases respectively, with 19 bases between them. The CDR3 is 15 residues long. Germline V gene sequence: CDR1 SQVTM, CDR2 ANQGSEA. The chain's CDR3 is CSAGGVGIATGELFF. The DNA of the CDR3 is TGCAGCGCTGGAGGAGTAGGGATCGCCACCGGGGAGCTGTTTTTT.

The chain joins TRBV6-5 to TRBJ2-5, with a possible D match to TRBD2 (5 bases). Germline-derived CDR1 and CDR2 are MNHEY and SVGAGI. The CDR3 runs 13 residues. The ends were cut back, 4 bases at V and 1 base at J, with 7 bases in the middle. The DNA for the CDR3 is TGTGCCAGCAGTTGGGGAGCCCAAGAGACCCAGTACTTC. Translating gives CASSWGAQETQYF.

The V gene is TRBV28, the J gene TRBJ1-4, with 9 bases fitting TRBD1. The CDR3 is 16 residues long. J lost 8 bases, V lost 5 bases, and 12 bases had no gene match. The germline V gene has CDR1 MDHEN and CDR2 SYDVKM. The CDR3 sequence is CASSKSPRQGGEKLFF. The CDR3, as DNA: TGTGCCAGCAGTAAATCCCCGAGACAGGGGGGAGAAAAACTGTTTTTT.

The V call is TRBV29-1, the J call TRBJ2-5; D may be TRBD1 or TRBD2 (5 bases each). CDR1 SQVTM and CDR2 ANQGSEA come from the germline V gene. This CDR3 spans 12 amino acids. The V end lost 7 bases, the J end lost 4 bases, and 13 bases lay between the germline ends. CDR3 sequence (DNA): TGCAGCGCCGTTAGGGACCGAGAGACCCAGTACTTC. It is translated as CSAVRDRETQYF.

The CDR3 DNA reads TGCGCCAGCAGCCAAGAAACCCCAGGGGTCTATGGCTACACCTTC. Translation gives CASSQETPGVYGYTF. This chain uses TRBV4-3 with TRBJ1-2, with D maybe TRBD1 (6 bases). The CDR3 is 15 residues long. The germline gives CDR1 LGHNA, CDR2 YSLEER. Trimming cost V 0 bases and J 4 bases, with 12 bases left between them.

The V call is TRBV19, the J call TRBJ1-1; the D gene is possibly TRBD1 (5 bases). This CDR3 is 14 amino acids long. With 6 bases removed from V and 0 bases from J, the gap between germline ends came to 11 bases. Germline lookup yields CDR1 LNHDA and CDR2 SQIVND (reference sequence). The CDR3 here is CASSWGVMNTEAFF. CDR3 nucleotide sequence: TGTGCCAGTAGCTGGGGGGTGATGAACACTGAAGCTTTCTTT. The whole variable domain, remainder taken from reference TRBV19 and TRBJ1-1, is DGGITQSPKYLFRKEGQNVTLSCEQNLNHDAMYWYRQDPGQGLRLIYYSQIVNDFQKGDIAEGYSVSREKKESFPLTVTSAQKNPTAFYLCASSWGVMNTEAFFGQGTRLTVV.

The chain recombines TRBV27 with TRBJ2-3; D gene ambiguous. Germline CDR1 reads MNHEY; CDR2 reads SMNVEV (reference sequence). Trimming shortened V by 1 base and J by 4 bases, and 6 bases separated the two germline ends. The CDR3 spans 13 residues. The DNA for the CDR3 is TGTGCCAGCAGTTTATTTGCAGCAGATACGCAGTATTTT. The encoded protein is CASSLFAADTQYF.

This chain links TRBV3-1 (or the pseudogene TRBV3-2) with TRBJ2-7, with D unresolved. In germline, CDR1 is LGHDT, CDR2 YNNKEL (reference sequence). There are 9 residues in the CDR3. V was shortened by 8 bases and J by 6 bases, with 5 bases between the two germline ends. CDR3 residues: CASPSEQYF. In DNA form, the CDR3 reads TGTGCCAGCCCCTCCGAGCAGTACTTC.

This clone was counted a single time. V usage is TRBV9 and J usage is TRBJ1-1; 12 positions match TRBD1. Germline V gene data show CDR1 as SGDLS and CDR2 as YYNGEE. The V and J ends lost 7 bases and 0 bases, in that order; junction bases with no gene match: 10. The CDR3 runs to 17 residues. The CDR3 reads CASGISRDRGLNTEAFF. CDR3 nucleotides: TGTGCCAGCGGTATATCCCGGGACAGGGGGCTGAACACTGAAGCTTTCTTT.

This chain uses TRBV10-3 with TRBJ2-1; possibly TRBD1 or TRBD2 for D (6 bases each). Per the germline V gene, CDR1 is ENHRY and CDR2 is SYGVKD. Between the trimmed V and J ends, which lost 5 bases and 10 bases, there was a span of 12 bases. CDR3 length: 12 residues. Written as DNA, the CDR3 is TGTGCCATCAGTTGGGGGGCCGGAGAGCAGTTCTTC. It yields the protein CAISWGAGEQFF.

The chain uses TRBV18 and TRBJ2-1, with D uncertain. This CDR3 contains 10 residues. CDR1 is KGHSH and CDR2 is LQKENI in the germline V gene. Trimming pared 5 bases from V and 7 bases from J, leaving 3 bases between. This CDR3 is CASSGNEQFF. CDR3 nucleotide sequence: TGTGCCAGCTCAGGGAATGAGCAGTTCTTC.

This clone was seen ten or more times. The chain recombines TRBV14 with TRBJ2-7, with 10 bases fitting TRBD1. The CDR3 sequence is 15 residues long. CDR1 SGHDN and CDR2 FVKESK come from the germline V gene. The V and J ends lost 0 bases and 6 bases, in that order; junction bases with no gene match: 5. The CDR3: CASSQDRQGAREQYF. In DNA form, the CDR3 reads TGTGCCAGCAGCCAAGATCGACAGGGGGCCCGCGAGCAGTACTTC.

This clone was seen only a few times. The chain is built from TRBV29-1 and TRBJ2-7; D is ambiguous. Germline V gene lookup returns CDR1 SQVTM and CDR2 ANQGSEA. The CDR3 extends over 10 amino acids. V lost 6 bases and J lost 4, with 7 bases in between. The DNA of the CDR3 is TGCAGCGTGGTAGAGTACGAGCAGTACTTC. This encodes CSVVEYEQYF.

The chain has TRBV9 and TRBJ2-2, with TRBD2 matching over 8 bases. Unmatched junction bases numbered 5, after V lost 4 bases and J lost 9 bases. The CDR3 sequence is 13 residues long. Germline CDR1 reads SGDLS; CDR2 reads YYNGEE. CDR3 coding DNA: TGTGCCAGCAGCCCCGGGAGGGGCAGGGAGCTGTTTTTT. It translates to CASSPGRGRELFF.

The chain carries TRBV7-2 and TRBJ1-4, with a weak D call TRBD1 (5 bases). Looked up from germline, CDR1 is SGHTA and CDR2 is FQGNSA. This CDR3 is built from 14 residues. The germline V and J ends were trimmed by 4 bases and 8 bases, with 14 bases remaining between them. The CDR3 sequence is CASSSQARDEKLFF. The DNA for the CDR3 is TGTGCCAGCAGCTCCCAAGCCAGGGACGAAAAACTGTTTTTT.

The chain has TRBV27 and TRBJ2-1; D is possibly TRBD1 (6 bases). Germline CDR1 and CDR2: MNHEY and SMNVEV (reference sequence). This CDR3 is built from 15 residues. V was pared by 3 bases and J by 6 bases, with 15 bases between. The CDR3 bases are TGTGCCAGCAGTTTGCCCTCAGGGGCGGGCAATGAGCAGTTCTTC. This sequence encodes CASSLPSGAGNEQFF.

Only a few counts were recorded for this clone. The chain couples TRBV5-1 to TRBJ2-7; the D is unclear. Trimming pared 2 bases from V and 3 bases from J, leaving 15 bases between. The CDR3 totals 15 residues. The germline V gene has CDR1 SGHRS and CDR2 YFSETQ. The DNA of the CDR3 is TGCGCCAGCAGCTTCTCATCAGCCCAGTTCTACGAGCAGTACTTC. This translates into CASSFSSAQFYEQYF.